The 27 T cell receptor beta chains below come from one sample, sequenced in a study of cytomegalovirus exposure and HLA in healthy donors. Use of 60 Vbeta and 13 Jbeta primers characterized the PCR. Assay used: immunoSEQ multiplex PCR; TCRdb lists only in-frame clones, some missing. The sample contains tens of thousands of clones, 70% to 80% of which appear only once. The source material was PBMCs. The receptor source for this set is a woman in her forties in good health and CMV-seropositive.

The chain recombines TRBV10-2 with TRBJ2-7; TRBD1 matches at 9 bases. CDR1 WSHSY and CDR2 SAAADI come from the germline V gene. The CDR3 has 13 amino acids. V lost 7 bases to trimming and J lost 5 bases; unmatched junction nucleotides: 6. CDR3 DNA sequence: TGCGCCAGCACTTTGGGACAGGGAAACGAGCAGTACTTC. The encoded protein is CASTLGQGNEQYF.

V usage is TRBV28 and J usage is TRBJ2-1; a possible D gene is TRBD2 (6 bases). The CDR3 contains 17 residues. V dropped 3 bases and J dropped 6 bases, with 21 bases sitting between them. Germline CDR1 reads MDHEN; CDR2 reads SYDVKM. The CDR3 reads CASSFDMEGQWGNEQFF. For the CDR3, the DNA is TGTGCCAGCAGTTTCGATATGGAGGGGCAGTGGGGCAATGAGCAGTTCTTC. The variable domain in full, with the rest retrieved from reference TRBV28 and TRBJ2-1, is DVKVTQSSRYLVKRTGEKVFLECVQDMDHENMFWYRQDPGLGLRLIYFSYDVKMKEKGDIPEGYSVSREKKERFSLILESASTNQTSMYLCASSFDMEGQWGNEQFFGPGTRLTVL.

Worth noting for this clone: At the DNA level, this CDR3 is encoded by other sequences in the same sample as well. The chain recombines TRBV5-1 with TRBJ2-3, with 8 bases that match TRBD2. V shed 0 bases, J shed 3 bases, and the junction held 3 bases outside the gene matches. This CDR3 contains 15 residues. Germline CDR1 SGHRS, CDR2 YFSETQ. The CDR3 reads CASSLGAGVTDTQYF. CDR3 sequence (DNA): TGCGCCAGCAGCTTGGGAGCGGGAGTAACAGATACGCAGTATTTT.

This chain joins TRBV12-5 and TRBJ2-3; 7 nucleotides match TRBD2. V trimming: 6 bases; J trimming: 1 base; junction bases outside the gene matches: 7. The CDR3 totals 15 residues. Germline CDR1 LGHNT, CDR2 FRNRAP. CDR3 region: CASGVGAGGTDTQYF. The CDR3 DNA is TGTGCTAGTGGGGTCGGGGCGGGGGGCACAGATACGCAGTATTTT.

The J gene is TRBJ2-7, the V gene TRBV7-6; D is possibly TRBD2 (5 bases). Trimming took off 0 bases at V and 3 bases at J, with 6 bases between the two ends. CDR3 length: 13 amino acids. Germline-derived CDR1 and CDR2 are SGHVS and FNYEAQ. CDR3 DNA sequence: TGTGCCAGCAGCTTAGCGGCGGGCTACGAGCAGTACTTC. Translation gives CASSLAAGYEQYF.

DNA of the CDR3: TGTGCCAGCAGCGACAGGGGGCCAACTGAAGCTTTCTTT. Its protein is CASSDRGPTEAFF. The rearrangement uses TRBV27 and TRBJ1-1, with 10 bases lining up with TRBD1. In germline, CDR1 is MNHEY, CDR2 SMNVEV (reference sequence). This CDR3 spans 13 amino acids. The V segment lost 6 bases and the J segment 5 bases; nucleotides outside the gene matches: 3.

The V call is TRBV18, the J call TRBJ2-2; D is uncertain. The CDR3 has 17 residues. Germline-derived CDR1 and CDR2 are KGHSH and LQKENI. The V and J ends lost 3 bases and 2 bases respectively, with 16 bases between them. CDR3 DNA sequence: TGTGCCAGCTCACCCGTATACCAGACATACAACACCGGGGAGCTGTTTTTT. Its translation is CASSPVYQTYNTGELFF.

This chain joins TRBV28 and TRBJ2-3, with 8 bases identical to TRBD2. This CDR3 is 15 amino acids long. Trimming removed 5 bases from V and 0 bases from J; junction bases left unmatched: 4. From germline, CDR1 is MDHEN and CDR2 SYDVKM. Here the CDR3 DNA reads TGTGCCAGCAGTCCGGGGGGGCCGAGCACAGATACGCAGTATTTT. Protein product: CASSPGGPSTDTQYF.

To note about this clone: The junction shows a germline mismatch at one end, possibly a read error. The rearrangement links TRBV27 to TRBJ2-7, with TRBD2 matching 11 bases. Germline values: CDR1 MNHEY, CDR2 SMNVEV (reference sequence). The CDR3 has 14 amino acids. CDR3 DNA sequence: TGTGCCAGCAGTATCATTGAGACTAGCGGGATTATGATCTTC. Translated, it gives CASSIIETSGIMIF.

The gene calls are TRBV7-9 and TRBJ1-2, with D possibly being TRBD1 (5 bases). The germline CDR1 and CDR2 sequences are SEHNR and FQNEAQ (reference sequence). This CDR3 region has 14 residues. Between the trimmed V and J ends, which lost 5 bases and 8 bases, there was a span of 18 bases. CDR3 sequence reads: CASSPGVGFDGYTF. CDR3 DNA: TGTGCCAGCAGCCCGGGGGTAGGGTTCGACGGCTACACCTTC.

The DNA of the CDR3 is TGCGCCAGCAAACTAGCGGGGGGGCCAATGATACAAGAGACCCAGTACTTC. Amino acids: CASKLAGGPMIQETQYF. The chain uses TRBV5-1 and TRBJ2-5; 13 nucleotides line up with TRBD2. Germline CDR1 and CDR2: SGHRS and YFSETQ. The CDR3 spans 17 residues. V shed 6 bases and J 2 bases; nucleotides not matched to a gene: 10.

This chain links TRBV29-1 with TRBJ1-1, with TRBD1 matching over 10 bases. After removal of 7 bases from V and 6 bases from J, the junction contained 8 bases not matched to a gene. This CDR3 region has 13 residues. Germline V gene data show CDR1 as SQVTM and CDR2 as ANQGSEA. The CDR3 DNA follows: TGCAGCGCCAGGGACAGGGGTGTCGCTGAAGCTTTCTTT. Translation gives CSARDRGVAEAFF.

The chain recombines TRBV28 with TRBJ2-2; D gene uncertain. Per germline, CDR1 MDHEN and CDR2 SYDVKM. The CDR3 has 14 residues. V was clipped by 1 base and J by 1 base, with 4 bases between them. The chain's CDR3 is CASSLSGNTGELFF. Written as DNA, the CDR3 is TGTGCCAGCAGTTTATCGGGGAACACCGGGGAGCTGTTTTTT.

This clone was found once. The chain is built from TRBV5-1 and TRBJ2-1, with a possible D match to TRBD2 (5 bases). V was cut by 4 bases and J by 8 bases, with 16 bases left in between. The CDR3 is made up of 14 amino acids. CDR1 is SGHRS and CDR2 is YFSETQ in the germline V gene. CDR3 loop: CASSQVREYHEQFF. CDR3 nucleotide sequence: TGCGCCAGCAGCCAGGTGAGGGAGTACCATGAGCAGTTCTTC.

The chain carries TRBV29-1 and TRBJ2-2; 7 bases are shared with TRBD1. Losses at the gene ends were 4 bases for V and 5 bases for J; bases not matched to a gene: 7. In germline, CDR1 is SQVTM, CDR2 ANQGSEA. This CDR3 region has 14 residues. The CDR3 region is CSVGLAGGTGELFF. CDR3 nucleotide sequence: TGCAGCGTTGGGTTGGCAGGGGGAACCGGGGAGCTGTTTTTT.

V usage is TRBV5-5 and J usage is TRBJ1-1, with 7 bases fitting TRBD1. The CDR3 totals 15 residues. Germline V lookup: CDR1 SGHKS, CDR2 YYEKEE (reference sequence). V gave up 2 bases and J gave up 3 bases; unmatched junction bases: 7. The CDR3 nucleotides read TGTGCCAGCAGCTTCGCGGGACAGAGCCACACTGAAGCTTTCTTT. Amino acids: CASSFAGQSHTEAFF. The variable domain in full, completed from reference TRBV5-5 and TRBJ1-1, reads DAGVTQSPTHLIKTRGQQVTLRCSPISGHKSVSWYQQVLGQGPQFIFQYYEKEERGRGNFPDRFSARQFPNYSSELNVNALLLGDSALYLCASSFAGQSHTEAFFGQGTRLTVV.

This chain joins TRBV7-6 and TRBJ2-2, with 12 bases fitting TRBD2. Germline V lookup: CDR1 SGHVS, CDR2 FNYEAQ. V dropped 5 bases and J dropped 4; count of bases not matched to a gene: 2. There are 15 residues in the CDR3. CDR3 DNA sequence: TGTGCCAGCAGCGGACTAGCGGGGACCACCGGGGAGCTGTTTTTT. It specifies CASSGLAGTTGELFF.

A single count supports this clone. The chain has TRBV9 and TRBJ2-3; 9 bases line up with TRBD2. Losses at the gene ends were 0 bases for V and 0 bases for J; bases not matched to a gene: 8. Germline CDR1 SGDLS, CDR2 YYNGEE. The CDR3 length is 18 residues. This CDR3 reads CASSVGLRGGRSTDTQYF. Written as DNA, the CDR3 is TGTGCCAGCAGCGTAGGACTGCGGGGGGGCCGGAGCACAGATACGCAGTATTTT.

The chain combines TRBV27 with TRBJ2-7; 7 bases are a match to TRBD1. The V and J ends lost 3 bases and 1 base, in that order; junction bases with no gene match: 12. The CDR3 loop spans 17 amino acids. Germline CDR1 reads MNHEY; CDR2 reads SMNVEV (reference sequence). The CDR3 nucleotides read TGTGCCAGCAGTTTGGGAGTGAGGGGGCAGAGGTCCTACGAGCAGTACTTC. Translating it yields CASSLGVRGQRSYEQYF.

A word on this clone: The conserved final phenylalanine or tryptophan is absent from the CDR3, which likely points to a read error. The chain is built from TRBV6-6 and TRBJ1-1; D is uncertain. Germline V lookup: CDR1 MNHNY, CDR2 SVGAGI (reference sequence). The length of the CDR3 is 15 residues. The V and J ends lost 4 bases and 2 bases respectively, with 14 bases between them. In DNA, the CDR3 is TGTGCCAGCAGTTCCCCCAGCCAGGTTAACACTGAAGCTTTCGTT. Amino acids: CASSSPSQVNTEAFV.

There are a few counts of this clone. The chain is built from TRBV9 and TRBJ2-2; D possibly corresponds to TRBD2 (6 bases). The germline gives CDR1 SGDLS, CDR2 YYNGEE. V was pared by 1 base and J by 7 bases, with 8 bases between. The CDR3 covers 13 residues. CDR3 loop: CASSVRRGGELFF. DNA for the CDR3: TGTGCCAGCAGCGTAAGGAGGGGCGGGGAGCTGTTTTTT.

This clone was counted once. The CDR3 DNA follows: TGCGCCAGCAGTGTCGGACAGGGGCGAGGCTACGAGCAGTACTTC. Its translation is CASSVGQGRGYEQYF. V usage is TRBV10-1 and J usage is TRBJ2-7; TRBD1 aligns across 9 bases. Germline-derived CDR1 and CDR2 are WNHNN and SYGVQD (reference sequence). With V trimmed by 4 bases and J by 3 bases, 7 bases remained unmatched. This CDR3 has 15 amino acids.

The rearrangement joins TRBV6-5 to TRBJ1-2; D call uncertain. The CDR3 runs to 14 residues. Between the trimmed V and J ends, which lost 1 base and 8 bases, there was a span of 14 bases. Per germline, CDR1 MNHEY and CDR2 SVGAGI. The CDR3 DNA is TGTGCCAGCAGTTACTTGGGAGAAGCAGAAGGCTACACCTTC. It codes for CASSYLGEAEGYTF.

In its sample, this clone was seen once. This rearrangement joins TRBV27 to TRBJ1-2; the D is unclear. The CDR3 is 16 amino acids. V lost 1 base to trimming and J lost 4 bases, with 16 bases between them. CDR1 is MNHEY and CDR2 is SMNVEV in the germline V gene (reference sequence). The CDR3 reads CASSLYGEPWPYGYTF. CDR3 in DNA: TGTGCCAGCAGTTTATATGGTGAACCATGGCCCTATGGCTACACCTTC.

This clone was seen a few times. The rearrangement uses TRBV5-4 and TRBJ2-3, with 8 bases fitting TRBD2. V dropped 4 bases and J dropped 1; count of bases not matched to a gene: 2. The CDR3 consists of 14 residues. Per germline, CDR1 SGHNT and CDR2 YYREEE (reference sequence). CDR3 loop: CASSVGLGTDTQYF. CDR3 nucleotides: TGTGCCAGCAGCGTGGGACTAGGCACAGATACGCAGTATTTT.

The chain joins TRBV6-5 to TRBJ1-2, with 8 bases that match TRBD1. Germline lookup yields CDR1 MNHEY and CDR2 SVGAGI. Losses at the gene ends were 8 bases for V and 4 bases for J; bases not matched to a gene: 12. CDR3 length: 15 residues. The CDR3, as DNA: TGTGCCAGCGGCTCGACCGGGACAGGACCCTATGGCTACACCTTC. Protein sequence: CASGSTGTGPYGYTF.

The chain has TRBV19 and TRBJ2-2; 12 bases match TRBD2. J was trimmed by 5 bases and V by 6 bases; bases with no gene match: 1. The germline CDR1 and CDR2 sequences are LNHDA and SQIVND (reference sequence). This CDR3 spans 14 amino acids. CDR3 amino acids: CASRLAGGTGELFF. DNA for the CDR3: TGTGCCAGTAGACTAGCGGGGGGTACCGGGGAGCTGTTTTTT. The entire variable domain, with the rest obtained from reference TRBV19 and TRBJ2-2, is as follows: DGGITQSPKYLFRKEGQNVTLSCEQNLNHDAMYWYRQDPGQGLRLIYYSQIVNDFQKGDIAEGYSVSREKKESFPLTVTSAQKNPTAFYLCASRLAGGTGELFFGEGSRLTVL.